Listed below are T cell receptor beta chains from one sample, sequenced in a study of control samples from healthy donors and cancer patients. Profiled with immunoSEQ multiplex PCR; TCRdb holds only in-frame clones, not every one. The sample holds over 100,000 clones, around nine tenths seen once. Source material: blood. These receptors originate from a woman aged 45-60 years in good health. The CDR3 runs from the conserved cysteine through the conserved F or W.

j_call	v_call	cdr3_aa
TRBJ2-1	TRBV5-1	CASSPRHRRREEGSSYNEQFF
TRBJ1-1	TRBV21-1	CASSKDGGGVINTEAFF
TRBJ1-2	TRBV27	CASMLRGEIRYGYTF
TRBJ1-2	TRBV27	CASSPSFPGNYGYTF
TRBJ1-1	TRBV18	CASSPTVVNTEAFF
TRBJ1-2	TRBV7-2	CASSFAGNYGYTF
TRBJ2-1	TRBV5-1	CASSVEPLTSGGAGWEREQFF
TRBJ2-5	TRBV11-3	CASSLRLAGGKETQYF
TRBJ1-2	TRBV30	CAWSVRSGTYNYGYTF
TRBJ1-2	TRBV5-4	CASSLGQLIYGYTF
TRBJ1-5	TRBV6-2/TRBV6-3	CASSPGGGAYSNQPQHF
TRBJ1-2	TRBV27	CASSLAGYGYTF
TRBJ2-1	TRBV27	CASSWGGPNEQFF
TRBJ2-1	TRBV6-2/TRBV6-3	CASSYLGLVRNEQFF
TRBJ1-1	TRBV7-3	CASSLNPPGGGTEAFF
TRBJ1-2	TRBV5-1	CASSLAGSGDYGYTF
TRBJ2-1	TRBV4-1	CASSQMSGGSSYNEQFF
TRBJ1-1	TRBV12-3/TRBV12-4	CASRVQNTEAFF
TRBJ1-6	TRBV30	CAWDPGQRLFYNSPLHF
TRBJ2-3	TRBV7-9	CASSPPGLHEDTQYF
TRBJ1-3	TRBV30	CAWSDRGRRGNTIYF
TRBJ2-3	TRBV11-1	CASSRQGSTDTQYF
TRBJ2-1	TRBV19	CASSQRLFNYNEQFF
TRBJ1-2	TRBV27	CASSLVGVGYGYTF
TRBJ1-2	TRBV2	CASSELWAGNGYTF
TRBJ2-3	TRBV11-2	CASSLRREVGTDTQYF